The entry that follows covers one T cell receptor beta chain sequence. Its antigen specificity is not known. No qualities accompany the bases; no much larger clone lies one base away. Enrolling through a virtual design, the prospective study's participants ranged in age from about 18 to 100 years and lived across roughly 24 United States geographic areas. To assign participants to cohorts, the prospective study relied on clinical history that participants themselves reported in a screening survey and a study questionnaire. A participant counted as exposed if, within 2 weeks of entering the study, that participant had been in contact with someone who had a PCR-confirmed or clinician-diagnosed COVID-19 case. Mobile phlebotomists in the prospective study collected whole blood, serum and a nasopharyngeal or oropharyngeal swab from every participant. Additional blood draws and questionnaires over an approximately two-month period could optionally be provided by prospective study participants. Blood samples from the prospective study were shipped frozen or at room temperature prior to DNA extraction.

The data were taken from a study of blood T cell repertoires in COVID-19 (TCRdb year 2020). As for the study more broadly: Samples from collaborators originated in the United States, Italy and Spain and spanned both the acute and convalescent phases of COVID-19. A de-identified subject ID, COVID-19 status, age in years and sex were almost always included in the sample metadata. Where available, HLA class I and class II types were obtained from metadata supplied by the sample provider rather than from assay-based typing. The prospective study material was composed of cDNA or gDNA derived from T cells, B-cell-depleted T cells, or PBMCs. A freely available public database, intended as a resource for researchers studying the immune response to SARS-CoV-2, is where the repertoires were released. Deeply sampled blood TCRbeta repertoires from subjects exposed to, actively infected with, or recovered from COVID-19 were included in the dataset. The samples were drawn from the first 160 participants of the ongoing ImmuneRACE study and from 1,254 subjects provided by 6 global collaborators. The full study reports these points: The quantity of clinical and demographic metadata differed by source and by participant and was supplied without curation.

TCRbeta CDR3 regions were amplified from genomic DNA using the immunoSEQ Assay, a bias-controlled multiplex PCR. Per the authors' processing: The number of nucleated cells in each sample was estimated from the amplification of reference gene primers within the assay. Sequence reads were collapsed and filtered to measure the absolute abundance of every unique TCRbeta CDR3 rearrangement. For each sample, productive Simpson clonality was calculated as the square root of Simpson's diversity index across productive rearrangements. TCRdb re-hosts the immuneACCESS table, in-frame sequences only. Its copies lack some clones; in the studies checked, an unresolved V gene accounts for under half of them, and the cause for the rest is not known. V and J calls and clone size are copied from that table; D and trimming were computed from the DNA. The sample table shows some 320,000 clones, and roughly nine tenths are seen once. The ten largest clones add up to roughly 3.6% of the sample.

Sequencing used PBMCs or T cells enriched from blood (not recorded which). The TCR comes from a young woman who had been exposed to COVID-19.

The nucleotide sequence reads as follows: TGTGCCAGCTCACCACTCGGGACAGGGTTATCTGAAGCTTTCTTT. It codes for CASSPLGTGLSEAFF. This chain is built from TRBV18 and TRBJ1-1, with 9 middle bases fitting TRBD1. The CDR3 spans 15 residues, from the cysteine through the phenylalanine. Of the read, only the CDR3 DNA is kept; its 45 bases are in frame from base 1. The CDR1 and CDR2 encoded by the germline V gene are KGHSH and LQKENI. V and J are trimmed by 1 base and 6 bases, and the gene matches miss 6 bases of the junction.